This TCR beta chain was sequenced during a study of CD8+ T cells in alopecia areata. Broader study findings: In scalp and blood during tofacitinib, many expanded lesional clones persisted.

As regards this clone: Its target is unknown.

As the sequencing template, cDNA was produced by extracting RNA and reverse transcribing it. Data came from immunoSEQ multiplex PCR; TCRdb stores just in-frame clones and leaves some out. In the table there are 75,000 to 100,000 clones, approximately 70% of which are singletons. The treatment here: oral pan-JAK inhibitor, 5-10 mg twice daily. The sequence was obtained from a human donor with alopecia areata. The material was CD8+ T cells sorted from blood, obtained around week 44, from a patient treated with tofacitinib.

The CDR3 nucleotides read TGTGCCAGCGGTCGACAGGGAAGAACTGAAGCTTTCTTT. It is translated as CASGRQGRTEAFF. The chain has TRBV4-2 and TRBJ1-1; TRBD1 matches 7 bases. The germline CDR1 and CDR2 sequences are LGHNA and YNFKEQ. Trimming at V came to 8 bases and at J to 5 bases, leaving 8 bases not matched to a gene. This CDR3 is built from 13 residues.